This record covers a single TCR beta chain. The antigen this receptor binds is unknown. The sample holds no much larger clone one base away, and base qualities are not on file. This record belongs to a study of human T cells and chemical hapten exposure (dated by TCRdb to the early 2020s). Broadly, across the study: For sensitization, 2% DPC in acetone was applied to an approximately 2 cm by approximately 2 cm area of upper inner arm skin. Throughout the approximately 26-week study period, patients were also given weekly therapeutic DPC doses on the scalp. Patch testing was performed on the upper back with Finn chambers containing 0.01% DPC, and the patch tests were scored after 6 days according to International Contact Dermatitis Research Group standards. Peripheral blood TCR repertoire changes were tracked in vivo in alopecia patients during primary and secondary sensitization to the hapten diphenylcyclopropenone (DPC). Libraries were combined into a pool for sequencing, and differences in TCR yield between samples came mainly from small differences in library volumes within the pool. Blood samples were taken from patients before sensitization (week 0) and at 2, 6 and about 24 weeks after DPC sensitization. Under 30 alopecia patients gave blood for TCR sequencing at one to four time points (pre-sensitization, 2, 6 and 24 weeks). The mostly female patient cohort included alopecia areata with under or over 50% scalp involvement, alopecia totalis and alopecia universalis.

Receptor libraries were prepared by RACE. The sample was run on a NextSeq 500. During library preparation, unique molecular identifiers were attached to individual cDNA molecules so that TCRs could be counted quantitatively and reproducibly. Both TCR alpha and TCR beta chains were sequenced from each blood RNA sample. Concerning the study's data processing: A median of around 96,000 TCRs per sample was observed, with a range of about 23,224 to 690,600. The Decombinator software suite was used to annotate the V, J and CDR3 of the TCR reads. Every sample was subsampled to the same number of TCRs (28,000) for the PS versus PT1 abundance plots. TCRs were defined as expanded if absent before sensitization and observed at least eight times at the 2-week time point. Through fastp at Q25 and MiXCR, TCRdb rebuilt clones from the public reads, retaining in-frame beta chains. Rows are combined by CDR3 protein, so each entry shows the most common genes and DNA. What appears here as the V and J calls and clone size reflects TCRdb's work, not the paper's. Across this sample there are around 67,000 distinct CDR3 sequences, with roughly 8.5% seen only once. The ten largest clonotypes hold roughly 3.8% of the sample.

From cysteine to phenylalanine, the CDR3 is 12 amino acids long. The CDR3 DNA has 36 bases and is translated from base 1. From the germline V gene, CDR1 is LGHNT and CDR2 is FRNRAP. Taken with the paper, the label for time point translates to: patch test 2, 6 weeks after DPC sensitization. Sample treatment or condition, as interpreted from the label and publication: therapeutic diphenylcyclopropenone sensitization with weekly scalp DPC. At each patch-test visit, blood was drawn before the patch test was applied. Eligible patients were aged 18 to 70, diagnosed with alopecia, deemed suitable for DPC therapy, and excluded if pregnant. Unfractionated whole blood was collected in Tempus Blood RNA tubes, and total RNA was extracted from that blood. Study-level results and caveats: Expanded TCRs formed significantly more large CDR3 similarity clusters than pre-sensitization or healthy control sets, consistent with antigen-driven responses. Because every patient had alopecia, a presumed autoimmune disease, the patients' immune response might differ from that of healthy individuals. Patch test score was positively correlated with the number of PT1 expanded TCRs, with significance at thresholds 8, 16 and 32 but not at 4. DPC sensitization did not change the number of TCRs with a frequency above 1 in 1000, and there was no evidence of changes in global repertoire structure. Repeated subsampling changed both the strength of the expansion versus patch-test correlation and the threshold at which that correlation became significant.

This sequence was found in a woman aged 50 to 65 with alopecia areata. Some clones in this sample may be carry-over from other donors' samples. The chain uses TRBV12-5 and TRBJ1-1; the D gene is perhaps TRBD1, on 6 matching bases. The sample here was whole blood, taken in connection with sensitization to the hapten diphenylcyclopropenone (DPC). The CDR3 amino acid sequence is: CAGYGGLTEAFF. The DNA sequence follows: TGTGCCGGTTACGGGGGGCTTACTGAAGCTTTCTTT.